A single sample gave rise to the 28 T cell receptor beta chains below, sequenced in a study of shared clonotypes between healthy human individuals. Produced via immunoSEQ multiplex PCR; TCRdb's table is partial and in-frame only. The sample lists under 850,000 clones, roughly 72% occurring once. The specimen sequenced was memory CD4+ T cells sorted from blood. Subset meaning: CD45RA-negative fraction. These receptor sequences come from a woman aged 25 to 39 in good health.

This chain connects TRBV6-7 to TRBJ2-2; D is uncertain. TRBV6-7 is placed among ORFs of uncertain function. The CDR3 is 13 residues long. V gave up 3 bases and J gave up 5 bases, with 7 bases separating them. DNA of the CDR3: TGTGCCAGCAGTTATTCTCCGACCGGGGAGCTGTTTTTT. Residues: CASSYSPTGELFF.

The V and J genes are TRBV5-6 and TRBJ2-2; 9 bases line up with TRBD2. Unmatched junction bases numbered 2, after V lost 2 bases and J lost 3 bases. The CDR3 is made up of 15 amino acids. Germline loops: CDR1 SGHDT, CDR2 YYEEEE. CDR3 residues: CASSFGGRDTGELFF. CDR3 nucleotide sequence: TGTGCCAGCAGCTTCGGCGGGAGGGACACCGGGGAGCTGTTTTTT.

The chain uses TRBV19 and TRBJ2-1; D possibly uses TRBD1 or TRBD2 (6 bases each). V was pared by 4 bases and J by 9 bases, with 19 bases between. Germline V gene lookup returns CDR1 LNHDA and CDR2 SQIVND (reference sequence). The CDR3 extends over 15 amino acids. The CDR3, as DNA: TGTGCCAGTAGTACCCGAGGGGGGAGTGGGGGTGAGCAGTTCTTC. Translation gives CASSTRGGSGGEQFF.

V gene TRBV4-1 combines with J gene TRBJ2-7, with D perhaps matching TRBD2 (7 bases). There are 20 residues in the CDR3. Germline V gene data show CDR1 as MGHRA and CDR2 as YSYEKL. Trimming took off 2 bases at V and 0 bases at J, with 26 bases between the two ends. CDR3: CASSQKGGEYASANSYEQYF. CDR3 bases: TGCGCCAGCAGCCAAAAGGGGGGGGAGTACGCTAGCGCGAACTCCTACGAGCAGTACTTC.

This clone was seen more than once but under ten times. This chain joins TRBV25-1 and TRBJ1-3; the match to TRBD1 covers 9 bases. CDR1 is MGHDK and CDR2 is SYGVNS in the germline V gene. Trimming cost V 0 bases and J 9 bases; bases outside gene matches: 6. The CDR3 length is 15 residues. The CDR3 DNA reads TGTGCCAGCAGTGAATATGGGACAGGGCGCGGCACCATATATTTT. Protein sequence: CASSEYGTGRGTIYF.

This clone was detected only once. The V gene is TRBV6-5, the J gene TRBJ2-3, with TRBD2 as a possible D gene (5 bases). CDR1 is MNHEY, CDR2 SVGAGI, per germline. This CDR3 is 14 amino acids long. V was shortened by 6 bases and J by 2 bases, with 12 bases between the two germline ends. The CDR3 bases are TGTGCCAGCAGCAAACTAGGGAACACAGATACGCAGTATTTT. Encoded protein: CASSKLGNTDTQYF.

The chain couples TRBV28 to TRBJ2-7; TRBD1 agrees at 8 bases. Trimming at V came to 4 bases and at J to 0 bases, leaving 2 bases not matched to a gene. This CDR3 has 14 residues. Germline V gives CDR1 MDHEN, CDR2 SYDVKM. The chain's CDR3 is CASSYRGSSYEQYF. CDR3 DNA: TGTGCCAGCAGTTACAGGGGGAGCTCCTACGAGCAGTACTTC.

CDR3: CASSPVLDTQYF. CDR3 in DNA: TGTGCCAGCAGCCCGGTCCTAGATACGCAGTATTTT. This sequence joins TRBV7-9 and TRBJ2-3; D not certain. Trimming left V 5 bases short and J 5 bases short, with 8 bases between. The CDR3 is 12 amino acids. CDR1 SEHNR and CDR2 FQNEAQ come from the germline V gene (reference sequence).

This clone occurred a few times. The chain couples TRBV29-1 to TRBJ1-4; D perhaps matches TRBD1 (5 bases). V lost 5 bases, J lost 6 bases, and 13 bases lay in between. The CDR3 consists of 13 residues. The germline V gene has CDR1 SQVTM and CDR2 ANQGSEA. The CDR3 spells CSVQRQFDEKLFF. CDR3 DNA sequence: TGCAGCGTTCAGAGACAGTTTGATGAAAAACTGTTTTTT. Based on the CDR3 plus reference TRBV29-1 and TRBJ1-4, the full variable domain is SAVISQKPSRDICQRGTSLTIQCQVDSQVTMMFWYRQQPGQSLTLIATANQGSEATYESGFVIDKFPISRPNLTFSTLTVSNMSPEDSSIYLCSVQRQFDEKLFFGSGTQLSVL.

The CDR3 spells CASSVGGGAADTQYF. DNA of the CDR3: TGTGCCAGCAGCGTAGGGGGGGGAGCCGCAGATACGCAGTATTTT. The chain couples TRBV9 to TRBJ2-3; 7 nucleotides agree with TRBD2. Per germline, CDR1 SGDLS and CDR2 YYNGEE. V lost 0 bases and J lost 4; bases outside the gene matches: 5. The CDR3 sequence is 15 residues long.

This sequence joins TRBV19 and TRBJ1-3; 7 bases fit TRBD1. This CDR3 spans 14 amino acids. Trimming cost V 3 bases and J 1 base; bases outside gene matches: 0. Germline-derived CDR1 and CDR2 are LNHDA and SQIVND (reference sequence). CDR3 sequence reads: CASSMTGSGNTIYF. The CDR3 DNA is TGTGCCAGTAGTATGACAGGGTCTGGAAACACCATATATTTT.

This clone was seen a handful of times. Written as DNA, the CDR3 is TGTGCCAGCAGTCGTACCGGGGCCCAGGGAGAGACCCAGTACTTC. Protein sequence: CASSRTGAQGETQYF. This rearrangement joins TRBV2 to TRBJ2-5, with D possibly called TRBD1 or TRBD2 (5 bases each). There are 15 residues in the CDR3. V was clipped by 5 bases and J by 4 bases, with 17 bases between them. Germline V gene sequence: CDR1 SNHLY, CDR2 FYNNEI.

This clone showed up just a few times. This chain uses TRBV19 with TRBJ1-5; D gene ambiguous. Germline V CDR1 and CDR2: LNHDA, SQIVND (reference sequence). The CDR3 contains 16 residues. V shed 1 base and J shed 3 bases, with 13 bases lying between them. The CDR3 loop reads CASSIGRQTFNQPQHF. In DNA, the CDR3 is TGTGCCAGTAGTATAGGACGGCAGACCTTCAATCAGCCCCAGCATTTT.

The chain recombines TRBV5-1 with TRBJ2-2; D uncertain. In germline, CDR1 is SGHRS, CDR2 YFSETQ. V was cut by 2 bases and J by 6 bases, with 5 bases left in between. The CDR3 spans 12 residues. CDR3 sequence reads: CASSFRPGELFF. CDR3 nucleotides: TGCGCCAGCAGCTTCCGGCCCGGGGAGCTGTTTTTT.

This clone was seen just once. This chain connects TRBV19 to TRBJ2-1; 11 bases match TRBD2. CDR1 is LNHDA and CDR2 is SQIVND in the germline V gene (reference sequence). The CDR3 spans 14 residues. The CDR3: CATQGASGRNEQFF. In nucleotides, the CDR3 is TGTGCAACCCAAGGGGCTAGCGGGAGGAATGAGCAGTTCTTC.

The V gene is TRBV2, the J gene TRBJ1-3, with a tentative D call TRBD1 (5 bases). Per germline, CDR1 SNHLY and CDR2 FYNNEI. This CDR3 is 13 amino acids long. With 6 bases removed from V and 4 bases from J, the gap between germline ends came to 10 bases. CDR3 protein: CASRGTAGNTIYF. For the CDR3, the DNA is TGTGCCAGCAGAGGGACCGCGGGAAACACCATATATTTT.

This clone was counted a few times. The genes are TRBV6-6 and TRBJ2-7; no definite D call. The CDR3 spans 12 residues. The V and J ends lost 11 bases and 0 bases respectively, with 11 bases between them. Germline lookup yields CDR1 MNHNY and CDR2 SVGAGI (reference sequence). The CDR3 loop reads CAVRASSYEQYF. In nucleotides, the CDR3 is TGTGCCGTTCGGGCGAGCTCCTACGAGCAGTACTTC.

Comments on this clone: Other DNA sequences in the same sample also yield this CDR3. The J gene is TRBJ2-1, the V gene TRBV5-1, with D maybe TRBD2 (5 bases). Looked up from germline, CDR1 is SGHRS and CDR2 is YFSETQ. This CDR3 is 15 amino acids long. With 0 bases removed from V and 0 bases from J, the gap between germline ends came to 7 bases. This CDR3 reads CASSLGSASYNEQFF. The CDR3 nucleotides are TGCGCCAGCAGCTTGGGTAGCGCCTCCTACAATGAGCAGTTCTTC.

The CDR3 here is CASSSGDTGFTYGYTF. DNA of the CDR3: TGCGCCAGCAGCTCCGGGGACACAGGGTTCACCTATGGCTACACCTTC. The chain combines TRBV5-1 with TRBJ1-2; weak D call: TRBD1 (6 bases). This CDR3 contains 16 residues. Germline assignment: CDR1 SGHRS and CDR2 YFSETQ. V was shortened by 3 bases and J by 4 bases, with 19 bases between the two germline ends.

The chain uses TRBV11-2 and TRBJ1-2; tentative D call: TRBD1 (6 bases). There are 13 residues in the CDR3. The germline V gene encodes CDR1 SGHAT and CDR2 FQNNGV. V lost 4 bases to trimming and J lost 5 bases, with 11 bases between them. CDR3 in DNA: TGTGCCAGCAGCTCGCAACAGGGTTATGGCTACACCTTC. Translated, it gives CASSSQQGYGYTF.

The CDR3 is CASSRSTSGSLETQYF. The CDR3 DNA sequence: TGCGCCAGCAGCCGATCGACTAGCGGGAGTTTGGAGACCCAGTACTTC. V usage is TRBV5-1 and J usage is TRBJ2-5; 12 bases map to TRBD2. Trimming at V came to 4 bases and at J to 5 bases, leaving 9 bases not matched to a gene. This CDR3 has 16 amino acids. The germline V gene encodes CDR1 SGHRS and CDR2 YFSETQ.

The V gene is TRBV7-9, the J gene TRBJ2-3, with D possibly being TRBD1 or TRBD2 (6 bases each). The ends were cut back, 0 bases at V and 5 bases at J, with 18 bases in the middle. In germline, CDR1 is SEHNR, CDR2 FQNEAQ (reference sequence). There are 17 residues in the CDR3. The CDR3 loop is CASSLAPSGLQGDTQYF. In nucleotides, the CDR3 is TGTGCCAGCAGCTTAGCGCCCAGCGGGCTACAGGGAGATACGCAGTATTTT.

As regards this clone: With a much larger clone just one base away, this may be a read error. Other DNA sequences of this sample code for an identical CDR3. The rearrangement joins TRBV7-6 to TRBJ2-1; 10 bases agree with TRBD2. The CDR3 extends over 15 amino acids. V lost 3 bases and J lost 5; bases outside the gene matches: 4. Germline V gene sequence: CDR1 SGHVS, CDR2 FNYEAQ. This CDR3 is CASSLRTSGNNEQFF. The CDR3, as DNA: TGTGCCAGCAGCTTGAGGACTAGCGGAAACAATGAGCAGTTCTTC.

On this clone itself: Distinct nucleotide sequences in the sample also encode this CDR3. V usage is TRBV30 and J usage is TRBJ2-5, with TRBD1 matching 7 bases. With 2 bases clipped from V and 4 bases from J, the junction kept 1 base outside the gene matches. CDR1 and CDR2 (germline): GTSNPN, SVGIG (reference sequence). The CDR3 contains 12 residues. CDR3 loop: CAWSRGRETQYF. DNA of the CDR3: TGTGCCTGGAGTAGGGGGCGAGAGACCCAGTACTTC.

The chain uses TRBV7-8 and TRBJ2-7; D ambiguous. The CDR3 is 15 residues long. Germline CDR1 SGHVS, CDR2 FQNEAQ. V lost 5 bases, J lost 3 bases, and 17 bases lay in between. For the CDR3, the DNA is TGTGCCAGCAGCCACGGACCCCAAACGAGCTACGAGCAGTACTTC. Encoded protein: CASSHGPQTSYEQYF.

This clone was observed a few times. The chain joins TRBV28 to TRBJ2-7; 8 bases are a match to TRBD2. Germline-derived CDR1 and CDR2 are MDHEN and SYDVKM. The V and J ends lost 6 bases and 4 bases, in that order; junction bases with no gene match: 8. CDR3 size: 14 residues. CDR3 loop: CASRAGGPQYEQYF. In DNA form, the CDR3 reads TGTGCCAGCAGGGCGGGAGGTCCCCAATACGAGCAGTACTTC.

V and J are TRBV6-1 and TRBJ1-6, with D possibly TRBD1 on 5 matching bases. CDR3 length: 14 residues. Trimming removed 4 bases from V and 8 bases from J, with 12 bases in between. Germline CDR1 reads MNHNS; CDR2 reads SASEGT. The CDR3 loop reads CASSVPRDDSPLHF. Written as DNA, the CDR3 is TGTGCCAGCAGTGTGCCCCGGGACGATTCACCCCTCCACTTT.

The chain joins TRBV28 to TRBJ1-1; tentatively, D is TRBD1 (5 bases). The germline CDR1 and CDR2 sequences are MDHEN and SYDVKM. Trimming removed 7 bases from V and 2 bases from J, with 11 bases in between. The CDR3 covers 13 residues. The CDR3 is CASMGTVNTEAFF. In nucleotides, the CDR3 is TGTGCCAGCATGGGGACGGTTAACACTGAAGCTTTCTTT.